This T cell receptor (beta chain) was recovered during a study of shared clonotypes between healthy human individuals. Method: immunoSEQ multiplex PCR; TCRdb's copy keeps in-frame clones and lacks some. The table shows about half a million clones, with more than 75% occurring only once. CDR3 length: 13 residues. Trimming cost V 4 bases and J 11 bases, with 14 bases left between them. Germline V CDR1 and CDR2: ENHRY, SYGVKD. The clonotype comes from a woman in her forties in good health. Some clones in this sample may be carry-over from other donors' samples. Material for sequencing was PBMCs. The rearrangement uses TRBV10-3 and TRBJ1-4; no definite D call. The CDR3: CAISAYYLTKLFF. CDR3 in DNA: TGTGCCATCAGTGCTTACTACCTGACCAAACTGTTTTTT.